Following are 22 T cell receptor beta chains from one sample sequenced in a study of early T cells in non-severe SARS-CoV-2 infection. Each CDR3 protein is one row after TCRdb ran MiXCR on the 5' RACE reads. This repertoire shows tens of thousands of distinct CDR3 sequences, 10% to 15% found once; its top ten account for 3.5% to 5%. The sample in question was whole blood, obtained at baseline. These receptors came from an adult who was a healthcare worker with PCR-confirmed SARS-CoV-2 infection or an uninfected control (not recorded which).

This clonotype was seen more than once but under ten times. This rearrangement joins TRBV20-1 to TRBJ2-3; D ambiguous. Trimming pared 0 bases from V and 6 bases from J, leaving 16 bases between. Per the germline V gene, CDR1 is DFQATT and CDR2 is SNEGSKA (reference sequence). This CDR3 has 15 amino acids. The CDR3 DNA reads as TGCAGTGCTAGAGACCATTTGGGCCCCGGGGATACGCAGTATTTT. This translates into CSARDHLGPGDTQYF.

This clonotype was detected many times. The chain carries TRBV7-9 and TRBJ2-3, with 7 bases fitting TRBD2. CDR3 length: 15 amino acids. The J segment lost 4 bases and the V segment lost 5 bases, leaving 9 bases of the junction unmatched. The germline V gene encodes CDR1 SEHNR and CDR2 FQNEAQ (reference sequence). CDR3 bases: TGTGCCAGCAGCCCAGCGGGGAGAGTCCCAGATACGCAGTATTTT. This gives the protein CASSPAGRVPDTQYF.

This clonotype was seen only once. The chain is built from TRBV10-3 and TRBJ2-3, with 9 bases identical to TRBD2. This CDR3 is 14 amino acids long. Per the germline V gene, CDR1 is ENHRY and CDR2 is SYGVKD. J was trimmed by 3 bases and V by 10 bases; bases with no gene match: 8. This chain's CDR3 is CATAASGNTDTQYF. CDR3 bases: TGTGCCACAGCGGCTAGCGGGAATACAGATACGCAGTATTTT.

The chain employs TRBV11-2 and TRBJ2-1; no clear D gene. The germline V gene has CDR1 SGHAT and CDR2 FQNNGV. The CDR3 extends over 13 amino acids. V lost 4 bases and J lost 9, with 13 bases in between. This chain's CDR3 is CASSYIPSSEQFF. CDR3 sequence (DNA): TGTGCCAGCAGCTACATCCCCAGCTCTGAGCAGTTCTTC.

CDR3 sequence: CASSPRAGGPDTQYF. The CDR3 bases are TGTGCCAGCAGCCCCCGCGCGGGGGGGCCAGATACGCAGTATTTT. This chain links TRBV9 with TRBJ2-3; 9 nucleotides line up with TRBD2. After removal of 4 bases from V and 4 bases from J, the junction contained 7 bases not matched to a gene. Germline V gene lookup returns CDR1 SGDLS and CDR2 YYNGEE. This CDR3 is 15 amino acids long.

The chain is built from TRBV6-5 and TRBJ2-1, with D perhaps TRBD2 (7 bases). The CDR3 runs to 14 residues. CDR1 is MNHEY and CDR2 is SVGAGI in the germline V gene. V lost 2 bases, J lost 8 bases, and 13 bases lay in between. The CDR3 DNA reads as TGTGCCAGCAGTTACGTGCTAGGGGGGGATGAGCAGTTCTTC. Residues: CASSYVLGGDEQFF.

The chain links TRBV11-2 to TRBJ2-1, with 8 bases matching TRBD2. Germline trimming cut 4 bases from V and 0 bases from J; bases unmatched to any gene: 5. CDR1 is SGHAT and CDR2 is FQNNGV in the germline V gene. CDR3 length: 16 amino acids. Here the CDR3 reads CASSSLSGDSYNEQFF. In nucleotides, the CDR3 is TGTGCCAGCAGCTCGCTTAGCGGGGACTCCTACAATGAGCAGTTCTTC.

This clonotype came up a few times. The chain joins TRBV3-1 to TRBJ2-1; 9 positions agree with TRBD2. Germline-derived CDR1 and CDR2 are LGHDT and YNNKEL (reference sequence). V shed 1 base and J 5 bases; nucleotides not matched to a gene: 3. CDR3 size: 15 residues. Written as DNA, the CDR3 is TGTGCCAGCAGCCAAGTCTCTAGCGGGGACAATGAGCAGTTCTTC. This codes for CASSQVSSGDNEQFF.

The sample holds many counts of this clonotype. The chain has TRBV9 and TRBJ2-5; tentatively, D is TRBD2 (5 bases). The CDR3 runs 11 residues. CDR1 and CDR2 from the germline V gene are SGDLS and YYNGEE. The germline V and J ends were trimmed by 10 bases and 5 bases, with 12 bases remaining between them. CDR3 region: CASGPGETQYF. The CDR3 DNA reads TGTGCCTCCGGACCGGGGGAGACCCAGTACTTC.

Ten or more counts support this clonotype. The chain joins TRBV19 to TRBJ1-2; D is possibly TRBD1 (5 bases). Between the trimmed V and J ends, which lost 7 bases and 4 bases, there was a span of 13 bases. The CDR3 has 13 amino acids. The germline gives CDR1 LNHDA, CDR2 SQIVND (reference sequence). CDR3 protein: CASTPLGGYGYTF. The CDR3 DNA follows: TGTGCCAGTACTCCCCTGGGGGGCTATGGCTACACCTTC.

A few counts support this clonotype. This chain connects TRBV12-3 or TRBV12-4 to TRBJ1-2; 7 bases fit TRBD1. The CDR3 spans 13 residues. After removal of 1 base from V and 6 bases from J, the junction contained 2 bases not matched to a gene. CDR3 residues: CASSLGTGDGYTF. In nucleotides, the CDR3 is TGTGCCAGCAGTTTAGGGACAGGAGATGGCTACACCTTC.

The rearrangement joins TRBV28 to TRBJ1-3; D gene uncertain. This CDR3 region has 10 residues. CDR1 is MDHEN, CDR2 SYDVKM, per germline. The CDR3 DNA follows: TGTGGGAGCTCTGGAAACACCATATATTTT. Its protein is CGSSGNTIYF.

This clonotype was counted at least ten times. V gene TRBV5-1 combines with J gene TRBJ1-2; no clear D. Trimming left V 5 bases short and J 0 bases short, with 5 bases between. The V gene's germline CDR1 is SGHRS and CDR2 YFSETQ. The CDR3 consists of 12 residues. CDR3 in amino acids: CASRQANYGYTF. DNA for the CDR3: TGCGCCAGCAGGCAAGCTAACTATGGCTACACCTTC.

The chain is built from TRBV18 and TRBJ2-1, with 15 bases fitting TRBD2. Germline trimming cut 4 bases from V and 13 bases from J; bases unmatched to any gene: 14. CDR3 length: 17 residues. CDR1 and CDR2 from the germline V gene are KGHSH and LQKENI. The CDR3 is CASSLSSGTSGGTTQFF. For the CDR3, the DNA is TGTGCCAGCTCACTCTCGTCCGGGACTAGCGGGGGGACCACCCAGTTCTTC.

The chain couples TRBV15 to TRBJ1-2; a possible D gene is TRBD1 (6 bases). Germline CDR1 is LNHNV and CDR2 is YYDKDF (reference sequence). The CDR3 spans 13 residues. V was clipped by 7 bases and J by 4 bases, with 13 bases between them. In DNA form, the CDR3 reads TGTGCCACCACCGCTGGACAGTCCTATGGCTACACCTTC. It is translated as CATTAGQSYGYTF.

This chain links TRBV7-2 with TRBJ1-2, with D hard to call. V lost 0 bases and J 2 bases, leaving 7 bases between the germline ends. CDR3 size: 14 residues. Germline V gene data show CDR1 as SGHTA and CDR2 as FQGNSA. In nucleotides, the CDR3 is TGTGCCAGCAGCTTAGCGAAGTTGAACTATGGCTACACCTTC. Amino acid sequence: CASSLAKLNYGYTF.

The J gene is TRBJ2-2, the V gene TRBV20-1; a possible D gene is TRBD2 (6 bases). Trimming removed 4 bases at V and 1 base at J, with 10 bases between. The CDR3 is made up of 14 amino acids. The germline CDR1 and CDR2 sequences are DFQATT and SNEGSKA (reference sequence). CDR3 sequence reads: CSAKDYLNTGELFF. As DNA, the CDR3 is TGCAGTGCTAAGGACTACCTGAACACCGGGGAGCTGTTTTTT.

This clonotype was detected only a few times. The V gene is TRBV7-9, the J gene TRBJ1-2, with D possibly matching TRBD1 (6 bases). There are 15 residues in the CDR3. V lost 10 bases to trimming and J lost 1 base, with 19 bases between them. Germline V gene sequence: CDR1 SEHNR, CDR2 FQNEAQ (reference sequence). CDR3 bases: TGTGCCATCCCGGCGGGGGCAGCCCATAACTATGGCTACACCTTC. This codes for CAIPAGAAHNYGYTF. The complete variable domain, with remaining parts taken from reference TRBV7-9 and TRBJ1-2, reads DTGVSQNPRHKITKRGQNVTFRCDPISEHNRLYWYRQTLGQGPEFLTYFQNEAQLEKSRLLSDRFSAERPKGSFSTLEIQRTEQGDSAMYLCAIPAGAAHNYGYTFGSGTRLTVV.

The chain carries TRBV7-9 and TRBJ2-7; D not resolved. The germline V and J ends were trimmed by 0 bases and 4 bases, with 10 bases remaining between them. This CDR3 is built from 14 residues. Germline V gene lookup returns CDR1 SEHNR and CDR2 FQNEAQ (reference sequence). This CDR3 is CASSLAEILYEQYF. The CDR3, as DNA: TGTGCCAGCAGCTTAGCGGAGATCCTTTACGAGCAGTACTTC.

This sequence joins TRBV3-1 and TRBJ1-5; TRBD1 aligns across 7 bases. Germline values: CDR1 LGHDT, CDR2 YNNKEL (reference sequence). The V gene end was trimmed by 4 bases and the J gene end by 6 bases; junction bases not matched to a gene: 3. This CDR3 contains 13 residues. The CDR3 DNA reads TGTGCCAGCAGCCCAGACAGGGTTCAGCCCCAGCATTTT. This translates into CASSPDRVQPQHF.

This clonotype has a count of ten or more. The V call is TRBV3-1, the J call TRBJ2-7; D is ambiguous. Germline V gives CDR1 LGHDT, CDR2 YNNKEL (reference sequence). CDR3 length: 13 amino acids. V was clipped by 1 base and J by 0 bases, with 4 bases between them. The CDR3 loop reads CASSQAASYEQYF. The CDR3 nucleotides read TGTGCCAGCAGCCAAGCGGCCTCCTACGAGCAGTACTTC.

V and J are TRBV20-1 and TRBJ2-1; TRBD2 matches 11 bases. CDR3 length equals 15 residues. Germline values: CDR1 DFQATT, CDR2 SNEGSKA (reference sequence). Trimming at V came to 3 bases and at J to 6 bases, leaving 7 bases not matched to a gene. The CDR3 here is CSASHSGRVSNEQFF. The CDR3 DNA is TGCAGTGCTAGTCATAGCGGGAGGGTCTCCAATGAGCAGTTCTTC.